This TCR beta chain was captured by sequencing in a study of OX40 agonist ivuxolimab in advanced cancers. Turning to the study itself: The drug used for patients, ivuxolimab, was an agonistic anti-OX40 (CD134) antibody. With a range of about 23 to 85, age averaged roughly 60 years, and roughly 80% were male. Dose-escalation patients were diagnosed with hepatocellular carcinoma, melanoma, renal cell cancer or head and neck cancer.

For this clone: Antigen unknown.

The CDR3 covers 15 residues. V dropped 4 bases and J dropped 7 bases, with 17 bases sitting between them. Germline V gene sequence: CDR1 LNHDA, CDR2 SQIVND (reference sequence). Assay used: immunoSEQ multiplex PCR; TCRdb lists only in-frame clones, some missing. There are over 100,000 clones in the sample; 75% to 90% occur only once, and more than 0.45% lies in the top ten. Study conclusions and caveats: Dosing at 0.1 to 3.0 mg/kg was accompanied by clonal expansion of CD4+ and CD8+ blood T cells by week 6.

The V and J genes are TRBV19 and TRBJ1-5; a weak D match, TRBD1 (5 bases). The sequenced sample was CD4+ or CD8+ T cells sorted from blood, obtained in a trial of the OX40 agonist ivuxolimab. This TCR was recovered from an adult with an advanced solid tumor such as melanoma, head and neck, liver or kidney cancer. The CDR3 reads CASSKGGWGSQPQHF. The CDR3 DNA is TGTGCCAGTAGTAAGGGAGGCTGGGGGAGCCAGCCCCAGCATTTT.